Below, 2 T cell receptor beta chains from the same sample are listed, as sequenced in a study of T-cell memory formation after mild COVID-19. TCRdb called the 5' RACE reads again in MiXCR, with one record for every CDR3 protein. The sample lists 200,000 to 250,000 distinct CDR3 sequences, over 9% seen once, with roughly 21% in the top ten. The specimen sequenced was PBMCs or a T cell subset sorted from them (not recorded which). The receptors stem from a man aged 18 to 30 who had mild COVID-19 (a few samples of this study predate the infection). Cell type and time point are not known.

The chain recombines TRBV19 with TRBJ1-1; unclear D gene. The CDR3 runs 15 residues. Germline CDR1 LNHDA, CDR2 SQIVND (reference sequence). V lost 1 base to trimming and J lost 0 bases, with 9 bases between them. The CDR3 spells CASSIGGNLNTEAFF. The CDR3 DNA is TGTGCCAGTAGTATAGGTGGAAACCTGAACACTGAAGCTTTCTTT.

CDR3 bases: TGCGCCAGCAGCGGCGTGAGGGGACCAGATACGCAGTATTTT. Protein product: CASSGVRGPDTQYF. The chain employs TRBV4-3 and TRBJ2-3; either TRBD1 or TRBD2 may fit D (5 bases each). The CDR3 has 14 amino acids. Germline V gene data show CDR1 as LGHNA and CDR2 as YSLEER. V lost 5 bases, J lost 4 bases, and 13 bases lay in between.